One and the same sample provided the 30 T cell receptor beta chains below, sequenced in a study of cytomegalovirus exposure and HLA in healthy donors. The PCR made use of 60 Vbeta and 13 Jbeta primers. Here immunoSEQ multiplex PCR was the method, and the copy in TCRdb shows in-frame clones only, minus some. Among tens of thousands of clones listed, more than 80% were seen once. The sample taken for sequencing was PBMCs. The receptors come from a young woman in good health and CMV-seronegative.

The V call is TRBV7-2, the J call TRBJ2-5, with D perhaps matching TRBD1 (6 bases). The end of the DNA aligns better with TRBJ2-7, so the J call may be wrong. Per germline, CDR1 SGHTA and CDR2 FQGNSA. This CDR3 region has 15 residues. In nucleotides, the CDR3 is TGTGCCAGCAGCGAAGACTCCGGGACACCTTACGAGCAGTACTTC. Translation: CASSEDSGTPYEQYF.

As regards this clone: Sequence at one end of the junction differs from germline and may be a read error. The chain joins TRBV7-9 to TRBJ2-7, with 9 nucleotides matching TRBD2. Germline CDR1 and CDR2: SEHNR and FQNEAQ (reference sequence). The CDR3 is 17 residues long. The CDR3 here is CSSSLGGGGASWNEQYF. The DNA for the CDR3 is TGTTCCAGCAGCTTAGGGGGCGGGGGGGCTTCTTGGAACGAGCAGTACTTC.

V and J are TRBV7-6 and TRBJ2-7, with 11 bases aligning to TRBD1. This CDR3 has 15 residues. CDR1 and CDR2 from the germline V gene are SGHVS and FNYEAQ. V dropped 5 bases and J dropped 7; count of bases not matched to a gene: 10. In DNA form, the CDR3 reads TGTGCCAGCAGCCCTACCGGGACAGGGGGTCGAGAGCAGTACTTC. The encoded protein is CASSPTGTGGREQYF.

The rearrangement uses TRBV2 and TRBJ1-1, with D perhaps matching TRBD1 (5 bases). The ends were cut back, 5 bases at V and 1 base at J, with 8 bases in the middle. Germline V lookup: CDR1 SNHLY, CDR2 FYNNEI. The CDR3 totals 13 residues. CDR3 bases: TGTGCCAGCAGTTCTGACAGGAACACTGAAGCTTTCTTT. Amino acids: CASSSDRNTEAFF. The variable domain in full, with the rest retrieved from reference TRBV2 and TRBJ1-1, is EPEVTQTPSHQVTQMGQEVILRCVPISNHLYFYWYRQILGQKVEFLVSFYNNEISEKSEIFDDQFSVERPDGSNFTLKIRSTKLEDSAMYFCASSSDRNTEAFFGQGTRLTVV.

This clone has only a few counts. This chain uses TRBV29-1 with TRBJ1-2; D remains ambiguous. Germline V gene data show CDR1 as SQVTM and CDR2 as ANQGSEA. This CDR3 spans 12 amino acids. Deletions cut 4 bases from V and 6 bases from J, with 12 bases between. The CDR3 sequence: CSVASGRDGYTF. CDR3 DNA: TGCAGCGTTGCTTCGGGTCGGGATGGCTACACCTTC.

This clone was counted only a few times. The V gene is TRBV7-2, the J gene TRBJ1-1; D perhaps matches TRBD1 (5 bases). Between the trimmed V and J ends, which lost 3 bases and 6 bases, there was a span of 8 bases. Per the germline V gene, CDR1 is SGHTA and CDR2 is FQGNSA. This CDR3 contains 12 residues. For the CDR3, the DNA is TGTGCCAGCAGCTTTCGGGGGTCTGAAGCTTTCTTT. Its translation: CASSFRGSEAFF.

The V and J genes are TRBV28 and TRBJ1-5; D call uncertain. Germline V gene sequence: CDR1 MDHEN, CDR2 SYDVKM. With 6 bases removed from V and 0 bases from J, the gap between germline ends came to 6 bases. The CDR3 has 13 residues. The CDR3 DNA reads TGTGCCAGCAGGAGCACTAGCAATCAGCCCCAGCATTTT. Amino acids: CASRSTSNQPQHF.

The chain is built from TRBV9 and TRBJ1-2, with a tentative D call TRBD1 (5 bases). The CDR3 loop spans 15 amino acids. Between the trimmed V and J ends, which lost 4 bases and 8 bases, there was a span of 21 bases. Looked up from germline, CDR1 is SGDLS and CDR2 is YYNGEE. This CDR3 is CASSPTQVPPLGYTF. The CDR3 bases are TGTGCCAGCAGCCCCACACAGGTCCCCCCCTTAGGCTACACCTTC.

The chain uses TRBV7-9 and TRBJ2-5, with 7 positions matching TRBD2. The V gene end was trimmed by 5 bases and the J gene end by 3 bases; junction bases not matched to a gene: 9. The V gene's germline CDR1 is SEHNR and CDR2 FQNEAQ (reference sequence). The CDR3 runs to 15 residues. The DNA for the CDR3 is TGTGCCAGCAGCCCCCACCGACGGGGGGAAGAGACCCAGTACTTC. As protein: CASSPHRRGEETQYF.

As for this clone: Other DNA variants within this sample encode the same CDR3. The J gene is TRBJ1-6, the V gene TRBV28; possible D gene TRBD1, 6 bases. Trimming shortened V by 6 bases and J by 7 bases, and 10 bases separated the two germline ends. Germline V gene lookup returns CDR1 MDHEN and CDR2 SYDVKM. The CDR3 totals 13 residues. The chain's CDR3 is CASRNRENSPLHF. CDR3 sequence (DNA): TGTGCCAGCAGAAACAGGGAGAATTCACCCCTCCACTTT.

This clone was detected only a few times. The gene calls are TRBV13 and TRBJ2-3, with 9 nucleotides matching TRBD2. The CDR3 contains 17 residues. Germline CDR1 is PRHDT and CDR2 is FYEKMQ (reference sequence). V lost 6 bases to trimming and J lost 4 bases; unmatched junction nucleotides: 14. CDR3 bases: TGTGCCAGCAGTTCTAACCTTCTAGCGGGGATTGCAGATACGCAGTATTTT. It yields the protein CASSSNLLAGIADTQYF. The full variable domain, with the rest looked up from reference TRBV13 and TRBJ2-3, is AAGVIQSPRHLIKEKRETATLKCYPIPRHDTVYWYQQGPGQDPQFLISFYEKMQSDKGSIPDRFSAQQFSDYHSELNMSSLELGDSALYFCASSSNLLAGIADTQYFGPGTRLTVL.

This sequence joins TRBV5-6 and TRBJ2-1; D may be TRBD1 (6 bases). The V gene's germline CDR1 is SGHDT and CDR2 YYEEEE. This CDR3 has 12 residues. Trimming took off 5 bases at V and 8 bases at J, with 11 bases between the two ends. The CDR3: CASRSSGDEQFF. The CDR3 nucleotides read TGTGCCAGCAGATCCTCAGGGGATGAGCAGTTCTTC.

The CDR3 sequence is CASSQGRQGGSSGANVLTF. CDR3 nucleotide sequence: TGTGCCAGCAGCCAAGGGCGACAGGGAGGTAGCTCTGGGGCCAACGTCCTGACTTTC. The V and J genes are TRBV14 and TRBJ2-6, with D perhaps matching TRBD1 (7 bases). The CDR3 sequence is 19 residues long. Trimming took 1 base from V and 0 from J, leaving 16 bases between them. Germline lookup yields CDR1 SGHDN and CDR2 FVKESK. Complete variable domain (other parts from reference TRBV14 and TRBJ2-6): EAGVTQFPSHSVIEKGQTVTLRCDPISGHDNLYWYRRVMGKEIKFLLHFVKESKQDESGMPNNRFLAERTGGTYSTLKVQPAELEDSGVYFCASSQGRQGGSSGANVLTFGAGSRLTVL.

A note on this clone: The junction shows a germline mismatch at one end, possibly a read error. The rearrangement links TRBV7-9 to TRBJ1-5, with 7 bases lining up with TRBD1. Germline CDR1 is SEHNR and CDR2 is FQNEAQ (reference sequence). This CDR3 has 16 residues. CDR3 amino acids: CSSSFKTWQGDEPQHF. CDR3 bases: TGTTCCAGCAGCTTCAAGACTTGGCAGGGGGATGAGCCCCAGCATTTT.

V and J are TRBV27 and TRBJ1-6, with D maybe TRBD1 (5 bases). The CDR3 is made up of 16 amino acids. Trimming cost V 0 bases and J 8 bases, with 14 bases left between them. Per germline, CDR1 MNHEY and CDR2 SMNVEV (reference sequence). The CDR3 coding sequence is TGTGCCAGCAGTTTATCGGGCAGGGTCGTATATTCACCCCTCCACTTT. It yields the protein CASSLSGRVVYSPLHF.

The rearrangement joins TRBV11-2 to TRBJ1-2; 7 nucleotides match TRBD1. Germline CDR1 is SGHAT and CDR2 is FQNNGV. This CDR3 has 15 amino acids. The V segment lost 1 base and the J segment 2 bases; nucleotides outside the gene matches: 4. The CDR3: CASSLVTTGNYGYTF. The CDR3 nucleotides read TGTGCCAGCAGCTTAGTAACGACAGGGAACTATGGCTACACCTTC.

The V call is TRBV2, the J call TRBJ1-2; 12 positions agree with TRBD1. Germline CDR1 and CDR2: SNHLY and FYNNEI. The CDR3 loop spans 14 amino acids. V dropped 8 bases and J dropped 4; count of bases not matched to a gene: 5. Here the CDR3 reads CASLRDRGPYGYTF. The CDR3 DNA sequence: TGTGCCAGCTTGCGGGACAGGGGGCCCTATGGCTACACCTTC.

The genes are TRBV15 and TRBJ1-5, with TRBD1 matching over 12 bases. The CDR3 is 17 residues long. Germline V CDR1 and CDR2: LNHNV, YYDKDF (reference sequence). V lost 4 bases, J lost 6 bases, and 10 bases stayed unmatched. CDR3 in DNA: TGTGCCACCAGCACGGGACAGGGGGCCTTCTATACTCAGCCCCAGCATTTT. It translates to CATSTGQGAFYTQPQHF.

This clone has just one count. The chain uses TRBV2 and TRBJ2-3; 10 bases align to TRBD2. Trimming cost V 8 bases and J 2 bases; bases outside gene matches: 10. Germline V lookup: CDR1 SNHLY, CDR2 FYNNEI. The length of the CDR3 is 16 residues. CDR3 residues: CASPPFSGGATDTQYF. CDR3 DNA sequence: TGTGCCAGCCCTCCCTTCAGCGGGGGGGCCACAGATACGCAGTATTTT.

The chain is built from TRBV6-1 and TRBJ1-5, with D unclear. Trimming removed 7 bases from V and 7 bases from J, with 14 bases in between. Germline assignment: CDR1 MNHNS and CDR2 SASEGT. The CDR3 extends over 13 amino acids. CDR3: CASNLLGYQPQHF. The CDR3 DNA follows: TGTGCCAGCAACCTCCTCGGTTACCAGCCCCAGCATTTT.

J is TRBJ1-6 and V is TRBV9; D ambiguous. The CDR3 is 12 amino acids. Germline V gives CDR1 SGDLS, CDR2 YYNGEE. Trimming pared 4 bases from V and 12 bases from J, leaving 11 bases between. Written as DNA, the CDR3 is TGTGCCAGCAGCCCCCCACGGGGACCCCTCCACTTT. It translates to CASSPPRGPLHF.

CDR3 protein: CASSGGIGGGGAQNEQFF. The CDR3 DNA reads as TGCGCCAGCAGCGGGGGCATTGGTGGCGGGGGGGCTCAGAATGAGCAGTTCTTC. The chain is built from TRBV5-1 and TRBJ2-1; 9 nucleotides line up with TRBD2. The germline CDR1 and CDR2 sequences are SGHRS and YFSETQ. The CDR3 sequence is 18 residues long. V was pared by 4 bases and J by 7 bases, with 18 bases of the junction left unmatched.

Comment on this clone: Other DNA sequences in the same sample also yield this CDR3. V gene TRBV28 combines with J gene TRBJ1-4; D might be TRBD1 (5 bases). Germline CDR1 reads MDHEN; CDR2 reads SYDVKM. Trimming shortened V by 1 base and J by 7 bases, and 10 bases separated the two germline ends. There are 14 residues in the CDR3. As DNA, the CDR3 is TGTGCCAGCAGTTTATCCGGGGGTACTGAAAAACTGTTTTTT. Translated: CASSLSGGTEKLFF.

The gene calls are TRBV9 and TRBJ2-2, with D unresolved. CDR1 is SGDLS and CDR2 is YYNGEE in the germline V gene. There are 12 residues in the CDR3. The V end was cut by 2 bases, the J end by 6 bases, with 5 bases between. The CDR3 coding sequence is TGTGCCAGCAGCGTTAGCTCCGGGGAGCTGTTTTTT. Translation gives CASSVSSGELFF. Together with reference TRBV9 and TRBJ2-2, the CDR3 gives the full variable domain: DSGVTQTPKHLITATGQRVTLRCSPRSGDLSVYWYQQSLDQGLQFLIQYYNGEERAKGNILERFSAQQFPDLHSELNLSSLELGDSALYFCASSVSSGELFFGEGSRLTVL.

The CDR3, as DNA: TGTGCCAGCAGCACAGGAAGGGATAATTCACCCCTCCACTTT. It is translated as CASSTGRDNSPLHF. The chain is built from TRBV5-4 and TRBJ1-6, with TRBD1 as a possible D gene (5 bases). Looked up from germline, CDR1 is SGHNT and CDR2 is YYREEE (reference sequence). The CDR3 contains 14 residues. V was clipped by 4 bases and J by 5 bases, with 10 bases between them. Full variable domain (rest looked up from reference TRBV5-4 and TRBJ1-6): ETGVTQSPTHLIKTRGQQVTLRCSSQSGHNTVSWYQQALGQGPQFIFQYYREEENGRGNFPPRFSGLQFPNYSSELNVNALELDDSALYLCASSTGRDNSPLHFGNGTRLTVT.

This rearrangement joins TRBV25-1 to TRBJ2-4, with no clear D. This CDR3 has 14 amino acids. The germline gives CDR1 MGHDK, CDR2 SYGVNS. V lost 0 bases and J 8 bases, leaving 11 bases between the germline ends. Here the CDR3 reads CASSEYGVRDIQYF. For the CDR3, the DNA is TGTGCCAGCAGTGAATATGGTGTACGGGACATTCAGTACTTC.

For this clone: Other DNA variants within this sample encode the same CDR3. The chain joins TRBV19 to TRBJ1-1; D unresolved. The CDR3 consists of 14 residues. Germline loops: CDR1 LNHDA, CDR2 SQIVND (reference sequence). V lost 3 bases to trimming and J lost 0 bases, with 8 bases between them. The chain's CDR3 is CASSIPGLNTEAFF. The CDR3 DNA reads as TGTGCCAGTAGTATCCCAGGATTGAACACTGAAGCTTTCTTT. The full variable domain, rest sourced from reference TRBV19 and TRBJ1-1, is DGGITQSPKYLFRKEGQNVTLSCEQNLNHDAMYWYRQDPGQGLRLIYYSQIVNDFQKGDIAEGYSVSREKKESFPLTVTSAQKNPTAFYLCASSIPGLNTEAFFGQGTRLTVV.

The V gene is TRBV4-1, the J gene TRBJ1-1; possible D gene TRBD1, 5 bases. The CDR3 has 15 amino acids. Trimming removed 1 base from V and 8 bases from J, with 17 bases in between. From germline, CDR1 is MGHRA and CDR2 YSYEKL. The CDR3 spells CASSQGIWTILEAFF. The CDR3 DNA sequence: TGCGCCAGCAGCCAAGGGATTTGGACAATACTAGAAGCTTTCTTT.

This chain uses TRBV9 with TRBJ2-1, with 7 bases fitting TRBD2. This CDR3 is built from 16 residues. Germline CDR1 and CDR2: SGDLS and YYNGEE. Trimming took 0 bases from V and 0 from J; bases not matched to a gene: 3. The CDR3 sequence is CASSVDGGSSYNEQFF. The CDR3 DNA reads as TGTGCCAGCAGCGTAGACGGGGGGAGCTCCTACAATGAGCAGTTCTTC.

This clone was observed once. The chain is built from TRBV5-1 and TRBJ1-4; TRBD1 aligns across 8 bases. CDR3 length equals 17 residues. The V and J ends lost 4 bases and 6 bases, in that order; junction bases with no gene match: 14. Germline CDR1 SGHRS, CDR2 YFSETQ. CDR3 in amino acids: CASSQEVITGGHEKLFF. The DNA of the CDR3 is TGCGCCAGCAGCCAGGAGGTTATTACAGGGGGACATGAAAAACTGTTTTTT.